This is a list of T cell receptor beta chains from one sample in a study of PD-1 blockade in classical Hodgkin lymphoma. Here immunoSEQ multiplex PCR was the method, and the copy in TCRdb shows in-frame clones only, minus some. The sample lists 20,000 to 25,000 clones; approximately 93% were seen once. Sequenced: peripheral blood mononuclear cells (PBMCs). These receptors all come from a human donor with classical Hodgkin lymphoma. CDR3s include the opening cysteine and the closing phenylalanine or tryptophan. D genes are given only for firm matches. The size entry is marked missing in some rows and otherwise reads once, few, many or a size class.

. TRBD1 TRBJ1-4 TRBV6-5 CASSRDRGWEKLFF TGTGCCAGCAGCCGGGACAGGGGATGGGAAAAACTGTTTTTT
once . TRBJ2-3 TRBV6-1 CASSVTWEADTQYF TGTGCCAGCAGTGTCACGTGGGAGGCAGATACGCAGTATTTT
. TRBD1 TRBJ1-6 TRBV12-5 CASGKGQTRSLHF TGTGCTAGTGGAAAGGGACAGACCCGGTCCCTCCACTTT
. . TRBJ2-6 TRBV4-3 CASSQALRGSGANVLTF TGCGCCAGCAGCCAAGCTCTCCGGGGCTCTGGGGCCAACGTCCTGACTTTC
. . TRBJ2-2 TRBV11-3 CASSLAGKGTGELFF TGTGCCAGCAGCTTAGCGGGGAAGGGCACCGGGGAGCTGTTTTTT
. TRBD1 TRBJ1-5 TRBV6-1 CASRPDRGENQPQHF TGTGCCAGCAGGCCGGACAGGGGGGAGAATCAGCCCCAGCATTTT
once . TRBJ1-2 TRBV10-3 CAISESKNNYGYTF TGTGCCATCAGTGAGTCTAAGAATAACTATGGCTACACCTTC
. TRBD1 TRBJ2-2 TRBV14 CASSLLDRGWTGELFF TGTGCCAGCAGCCTCTTGGACAGGGGGTGGACCGGGGAGCTGTTTTTT
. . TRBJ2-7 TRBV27 CASSSRRGLSQQYF TGTGCCAGCAGTTCGCGCCGGGGCCTTTCCCAGCAGTACTTC
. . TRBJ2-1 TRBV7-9 CASSLGPPSNEQFF TGTGCCAGCAGCTTAGGCCCCCCTAGCAATGAGCAGTTCTTC
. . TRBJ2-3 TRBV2 CASSPLGGGISTDTQYF TGTGCCAGCAGTCCCCTCGGAGGGGGTATTAGCACAGATACGCAGTATTTT
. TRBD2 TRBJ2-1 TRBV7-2 CASSWQRGLNEQFF TGTGCCAGCAGCTGGCAGCGGGGCCTCAATGAGCAGTTCTTC
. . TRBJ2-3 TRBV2 CASSGLRTTDTQYF TGTGCCAGCAGTGGCTTACGGACCACAGATACGCAGTATTTT
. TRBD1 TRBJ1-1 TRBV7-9 CASSPPLVYRGSPEAFF TGTGCCAGCAGCCCCCCCCTGGTTTACAGGGGATCCCCTGAAGCTTTCTTT
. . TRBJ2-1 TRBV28 CASSEIPGTGTFNEQFF TGTGCCAGCAGTGAAATTCCCGGGACCGGAACCTTCAATGAGCAGTTCTTC
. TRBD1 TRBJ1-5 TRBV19 CASSTQGALVTQHF TGTGCCAGTAGTACACAGGGGGCCCTAGTTACGCAGCATTTT
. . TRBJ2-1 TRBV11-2 CASSYTRDEQFF TGTGCCAGCAGCTACACTAGGGATGAGCAGTTCTTC
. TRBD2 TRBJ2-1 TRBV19 CASNAGPSGGTYNEQFF TGTGCCAGTAACGCAGGGCCTAGCGGGGGAACCTACAATGAGCAGTTCTTC
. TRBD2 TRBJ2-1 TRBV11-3 CASSGASSGGGSYNEQFF TGTGCCAGCAGCGGGGCTTCTAGCGGGGGCGGATCCTACAATGAGCAGTTCTTC
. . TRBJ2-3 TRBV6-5 CASSFTGTSDTQYF TGTGCCAGCAGTTTTACCGGGACTTCAGATACGCAGTATTTT
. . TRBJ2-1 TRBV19 CASSIARQSGEQFF TGTGCCAGTAGTATAGCACGCCAAAGCGGTGAGCAGTTCTTC
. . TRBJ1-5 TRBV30 CAWRWGSNQPQHF TGTGCCTGGAGATGGGGAAGCAATCAGCCCCAGCATTTT
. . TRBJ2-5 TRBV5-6 CASSLRGAGETQYF TGTGCCAGCAGCTTGCGGGGGGCGGGTGAGACCCAGTACTTC
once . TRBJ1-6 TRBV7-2 CASSLGSENSPLHF TGTGCCAGCAGCTTAGGGTCAGAGAATTCACCCCTCCACTTT
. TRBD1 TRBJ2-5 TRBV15 CATSREPTGQETQYF TGTGCCACCAGCAGAGAGCCGACAGGGCAGGAGACCCAGTACTTC
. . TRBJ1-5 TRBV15 CATKQGVDQPQHF TGTGCCACCAAACAGGGAGTGGATCAGCCCCAGCATTTT
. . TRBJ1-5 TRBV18 CASSPGALMYRPHF TGTGCCAGCTCACCAGGGGCCCTAATGTATAGGCCGCATTTT
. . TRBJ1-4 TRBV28 CASSLSRATNEKLFF TGTGCCAGCAGTTTATCCCGTGCAACTAATGAAAAACTGTTTTTT
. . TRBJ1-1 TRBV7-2 CASSPVPTEAFF TGTGCCAGCAGCCCTGTTCCTACTGAAGCTTTCTTT
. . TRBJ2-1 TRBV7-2 CASRPWGGAGDEQFF TGTGCCAGCAGACCATGGGGGGGCGCAGGCGATGAGCAGTTCTTC
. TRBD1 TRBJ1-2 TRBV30 CAWSVGQGKNYGYTF TGTGCCTGGAGTGTGGGACAGGGGAAGAACTATGGCTACACCTTC
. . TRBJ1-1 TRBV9 CASSVTPWGGSGAFF TGTGCCAGCAGCGTGACCCCATGGGGGGGAAGCGGGGCCTTCTTT
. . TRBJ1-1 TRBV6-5 CASSSLVVYTEAFF TGTGCCAGCAGTTCGCTCGTGGTGTACACTGAAGCTTTCTTT
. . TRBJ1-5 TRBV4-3 CASSQDTTISNQPQHF TGCGCCAGCAGCCAAGATACGACCATTAGCAATCAGCCCCAGCATTTT
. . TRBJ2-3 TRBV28 CASSLALRGLGTQYF TGTGCCAGCAGTTTAGCCCTACGGGGTTTGGGTACGCAGTATTTT
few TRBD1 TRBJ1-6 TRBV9 CASSEAGGYNSPLHF TGTGCCAGCAGCGAGGCAGGGGGTTACAATTCACCCCTCCACTTT
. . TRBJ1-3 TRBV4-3 CASSRSLGNTIYF TGCGCCAGCAGCCGCAGCCTGGGAAACACCATATATTTT
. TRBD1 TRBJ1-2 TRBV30 CAWATGGGSYGYTF TGTGCCTGGGCGACAGGGGGCGGTAGCTATGGCTACACCTTC
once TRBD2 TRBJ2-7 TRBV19 CASSTLAGPSTYEQYF TGTGCCAGTAGTACCTTAGCGGGCCCGTCGACCTACGAGCAGTACTTC
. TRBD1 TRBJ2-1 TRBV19 CASSIDRGSYNEQFF TGTGCCAGTAGTATTGACAGGGGTTCCTACAATGAGCAGTTCTTC
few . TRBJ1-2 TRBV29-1 CSVEGLRSNYGYTF TGCAGCGTTGAGGGGCTGAGATCGAACTATGGCTACACCTTC
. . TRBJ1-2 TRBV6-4 CASSLRAGGPNYGYTF TGTGCCAGCAGCCTTAGAGCGGGGGGCCCCAACTATGGCTACACCTTC
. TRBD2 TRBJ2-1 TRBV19 CASSPRTRNNEQFF TGTGCCAGTAGTCCCCGGACTAGGAACAATGAGCAGTTCTTC
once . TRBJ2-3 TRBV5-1 CASSLGGVTDTQYF TGCGCCAGCAGCTTGGGTGGGGTCACAGATACGCAGTATTTT
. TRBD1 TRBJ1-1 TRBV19 CASSIEMGQLNTEAFF TGTGCCAGTAGTATAGAAATGGGACAGTTGAACACTGAAGCTTTCTTT